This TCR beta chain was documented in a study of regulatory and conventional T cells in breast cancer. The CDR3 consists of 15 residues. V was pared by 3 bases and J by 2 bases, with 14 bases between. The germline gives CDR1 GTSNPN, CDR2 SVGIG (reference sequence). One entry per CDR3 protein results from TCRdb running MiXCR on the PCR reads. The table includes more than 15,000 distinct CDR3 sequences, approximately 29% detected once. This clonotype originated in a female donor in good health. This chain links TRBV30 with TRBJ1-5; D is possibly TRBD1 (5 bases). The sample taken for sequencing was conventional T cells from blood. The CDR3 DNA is TGTGCCTGGAGATCCGGAAGGGGCGGCAATCAGCCCCAGCATTTT. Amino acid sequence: CAWRSGRGGNQPQHF.